The next 21 T cell receptor beta chains were all read from a single sample in a study of T-cell memory formation after mild COVID-19. Using its own MiXCR run on the 5' RACE reads, TCRdb lists one record per CDR3 protein. In the table there are over 500,000 distinct CDR3 sequences, 17% of which are singletons. The sequencing input was PBMCs or a T cell subset sorted from them (not recorded which). These receptor sequences come from an adult woman who had mild COVID-19 (a few samples of this study predate the infection). Cell type and time point are not known.

The rearrangement joins TRBV7-9 to TRBJ2-5; TRBD1 might be the D (6 bases). V was cut by 5 bases and J by 4 bases, with 17 bases left in between. CDR3 size: 15 residues. The germline gives CDR1 SEHNR, CDR2 FQNEAQ (reference sequence). CDR3 sequence reads: CASSPNQGLRETQYF. DNA of the CDR3: TGTGCCAGCAGCCCGAACCAGGGGCTTAGAGAGACCCAGTACTTC.

The chain links TRBV4-1 to TRBJ1-5; 11 nucleotides match TRBD1. The CDR3 loop spans 16 amino acids. In germline, CDR1 is MGHRA, CDR2 YSYEKL. V trimming: 3 bases; J trimming: 5 bases; junction bases outside the gene matches: 6. The CDR3 DNA reads TGCGCCAGCAGCCACCTGGGACAGGGGGTAGATCAGCCCCAGCATTTT. Translating gives CASSHLGQGVDQPQHF.

This clonotype was seen only a few times. The V call is TRBV7-6, the J call TRBJ2-5; the match to TRBD2 covers 7 bases. Germline V gene sequence: CDR1 SGHVS, CDR2 FNYEAQ. The CDR3 totals 13 residues. The junction had 5 bases not matched to a gene; V was cut back by 5 bases and J by 5 bases. The CDR3 reads CASSALAPETQYF. The CDR3 coding sequence is TGTGCCAGCAGCGCACTAGCGCCGGAGACCCAGTACTTC.

The V call is TRBV12-3 or TRBV12-4, the J call TRBJ2-7; possibly TRBD2 for D (6 bases). The V end was cut by 6 bases, the J end by 3 bases, with 21 bases between. This CDR3 has 16 amino acids. The CDR3: CASSSYVGGTYYEQYF. The DNA for the CDR3 is TGTGCCAGCAGCTCATATGTCGGGGGAACCTACTACGAGCAGTACTTC.

The V gene is TRBV29-1, the J gene TRBJ1-1; no firm D call. Germline CDR1 reads SQVTM; CDR2 reads ANQGSEA. CDR3 size: 12 residues. V lost 5 bases, J lost 5 bases, and 12 bases lay in between. The CDR3 loop reads CSVRALATEAFF. In DNA form, the CDR3 reads TGCAGCGTTCGAGCACTGGCTACTGAAGCTTTCTTT. The variable domain in full, with the rest retrieved from reference TRBV29-1 and TRBJ1-1, is SAVISQKPSRDICQRGTSLTIQCQVDSQVTMMFWYRQQPGQSLTLIATANQGSEATYESGFVIDKFPISRPNLTFSTLTVSNMSPEDSSIYLCSVRALATEAFFGQGTRLTVV.

This clonotype was observed a handful of times. The chain uses TRBV20-1 and TRBJ1-1; D not resolved. Trimming removed 5 bases from V and 8 bases from J, with 18 bases in between. The germline V gene has CDR1 DFQATT and CDR2 SNEGSKA (reference sequence). This CDR3 has 13 residues. Here the CDR3 reads CSAAFNRIGEAFF. In DNA form, the CDR3 reads TGCAGTGCTGCCTTCAACCGGATAGGGGAAGCTTTCTTT.

This clonotype came up many times. This sequence joins TRBV24-1 and TRBJ2-1; 7 bases line up with TRBD2. The length of the CDR3 is 14 residues. The germline V gene encodes CDR1 KGHDR and CDR2 SFDVKD. Trimming took 9 bases from V and 2 from J; bases not matched to a gene: 6. The CDR3 DNA reads TGTGCCACCCGGCCGGGGGGACCCTACAATGAGCAGTTCTTC. It translates to CATRPGGPYNEQFF.

This clonotype was observed a handful of times. This chain links TRBV7-8 with TRBJ2-5; 7 bases line up with TRBD2. V dropped 1 base and J dropped 1; count of bases not matched to a gene: 6. CDR1 is SGHVS and CDR2 is FQNEAQ in the germline V gene. The CDR3 is 16 amino acids. The CDR3 protein is CASSLVSRGVQETQYF. CDR3 bases: TGTGCCAGCAGCTTAGTGAGCCGGGGGGTCCAAGAGACCCAGTACTTC.

The rearrangement uses TRBV4-1 and TRBJ2-5, with 9 positions matching TRBD1. Trimming cost V 4 bases and J 3 bases; bases outside gene matches: 9. Germline lookup yields CDR1 MGHRA and CDR2 YSYEKL. CDR3 size: 16 residues. CDR3 amino acids: CASSPPGTGIKETQYF. The CDR3 nucleotides read TGCGCCAGCAGCCCCCCAGGGACAGGGATCAAAGAGACCCAGTACTTC.

The chain carries TRBV5-8 and TRBJ2-1, with D tentatively TRBD1 (5 bases). V was clipped by 6 bases and J by 3 bases, with 10 bases between them. Per germline, CDR1 SGHTS and CDR2 YDEGEE. This CDR3 is 13 amino acids long. The CDR3 sequence: CASIAGFYNEQFF. The CDR3 DNA is TGTGCCAGCATAGCAGGGTTCTACAATGAGCAGTTCTTC. Combining the CDR3 with reference TRBV5-8 and TRBJ2-1 gives the whole variable domain EAGVTQSPTHLIKTRGQQATLRCSPISGHTSVYWYQQALGLGLQFLLWYDEGEERNRGNFPPRFSGRQFPNYSSELNVNALELEDSALYLCASIAGFYNEQFFGPGTRLTVL.

The table lists this clonotype with many counts. The chain uses TRBV24-1 and TRBJ2-3; 10 bases map to TRBD2. This CDR3 comprises 16 residues. Germline V gene lookup returns CDR1 KGHDR and CDR2 SFDVKD. V lost 0 bases and J lost 3; bases outside the gene matches: 2. The CDR3 coding sequence is TGTGCCACCAGTGATTTGGAACTAGCGGGGACAGATACGCAGTATTTT. Protein product: CATSDLELAGTDTQYF.

Only a few counts were recorded for this clonotype. This sequence joins TRBV7-6 and TRBJ2-7; either TRBD1 or TRBD2 may fit D (5 bases each). Trimming removed 1 base from V and 3 bases from J, with 10 bases in between. This CDR3 region has 14 residues. The germline V gene has CDR1 SGHVS and CDR2 FNYEAQ. The CDR3 loop reads CASSLEGDGYEQYF. CDR3 coding DNA: TGTGCCAGCAGCTTAGAAGGGGACGGCTACGAGCAGTACTTC.

This chain uses TRBV6-5 with TRBJ1-6; 10 bases agree with TRBD1. V gave up 6 bases and J gave up 10 bases; unmatched junction bases: 6. The CDR3 contains 14 residues. Germline V lookup: CDR1 MNHEY, CDR2 SVGAGI. CDR3 in amino acids: CASSHGQGGSPLHF. In DNA, the CDR3 is TGTGCCAGCAGCCACGGACAGGGGGGATCACCCCTCCACTTT.

The table lists this clonotype with a few counts. The rearrangement uses TRBV12-3 or TRBV12-4 and TRBJ1-6, with TRBD1 matching over 8 bases. The CDR3 contains 16 residues. V was clipped by 5 bases and J by 7 bases; unmatched bases: 10. The DNA of the CDR3 is TGTGCCAGCAGTCCACGAGGGACAGGTCGCAATTCACCCCTCCACTTT. Amino acids: CASSPRGTGRNSPLHF.

This chain links TRBV6-5 with TRBJ2-7, with D perhaps matching TRBD1 (8 bases). Germline values: CDR1 MNHEY, CDR2 SVGAGI. V was cut by 6 bases and J by 6 bases, with 18 bases left in between. The CDR3 is 14 residues long. The CDR3 DNA reads as TGTGCCAGCAGATACAGGGGGGGCCCCCGCGAGCAGTACTTC. It is translated as CASRYRGGPREQYF.

The rearrangement uses TRBV7-2 and TRBJ1-2; TRBD1 is a possible D gene (5 bases). Deletions cut 1 base from V and 8 bases from J, with 14 bases between. Germline CDR1 is SGHTA and CDR2 is FQGNSA. This CDR3 is built from 14 residues. CDR3 sequence (DNA): TGTGCCAGCAGCTTAGGGCAGGGAGCACTCGGCTACACCTTC. It yields the protein CASSLGQGALGYTF.

This chain joins TRBV7-2 and TRBJ2-5; D possibly corresponds to TRBD1 (6 bases). Germline CDR1 is SGHTA and CDR2 is FQGNSA. Between the trimmed V and J ends, which lost 2 bases and 9 bases, there was a span of 13 bases. This CDR3 is built from 13 residues. The CDR3 here is CASSLYRDESQYF. DNA for the CDR3: TGTGCCAGCAGCTTATACAGGGATGAGTCCCAGTACTTC.

A few counts support this clonotype. The J gene is TRBJ2-1, the V gene TRBV12-3 or TRBV12-4, with TRBD1 identical over 8 bases. Trimming cost V 9 bases and J 4 bases; bases outside gene matches: 11. The length of the CDR3 is 15 residues. Here the CDR3 DNA reads TGTGCCAGTCGCCTCGACAGGACAGGGTACAATGAGCAGTTCTTC. As protein: CASRLDRTGYNEQFF.

This clonotype was counted only a few times. CDR3 sequence: CASSLGRGGQTQYF. The DNA of the CDR3 is TGTGCCAGCAGTTTGGGCAGGGGAGGACAGACCCAGTACTTC. V and J are TRBV27 and TRBJ2-5; tentatively, D is TRBD1 or TRBD2 (6 bases each). Between the trimmed V and J ends, which lost 3 bases and 6 bases, there was a span of 14 bases. Germline CDR1 and CDR2: MNHEY and SMNVEV (reference sequence). The CDR3 is 14 amino acids.

Here the CDR3 DNA reads TGTGCCAGCAGCGCTCGGTCCCAGTCGGCAGATACGCAGTATTTT. Its translation is CASSARSQSADTQYF. V gene TRBV9 combines with J gene TRBJ2-3; D remains unclear. V gave up 3 bases and J gave up 4 bases, with 15 bases separating them. Germline V gene data show CDR1 as SGDLS and CDR2 as YYNGEE. The CDR3 spans 15 residues.

This chain links TRBV7-2 with TRBJ1-4, with TRBD1 matching over 7 bases. This CDR3 contains 14 residues. V lost 4 bases and J lost 6; bases outside the gene matches: 5. The V gene's germline CDR1 is SGHTA and CDR2 FQGNSA. CDR3 in amino acids: CASSSRQGYEKLFF. Written as DNA, the CDR3 is TGTGCCAGCAGCTCTCGACAGGGCTATGAAAAACTGTTTTTT.